One sample yielded the 20 T cell receptor beta chains listed below, sequenced in a study of T cell responses to AZD1222 COVID-19 vaccine. Method: immunoSEQ multiplex PCR; TCRdb's copy keeps in-frame clones and lacks some. This table holds around 150,000 clones, just under 95% found once. Specimen: peripheral blood, collected on day 0 of AZD1222 vaccination. The source of these receptors is an adult in good health.

In nucleotides, the CDR3 is TGTGCCAGCAGTTACGGCCTAGAGGGGGTTAATGAAAAACTGTTTTTT. Translation gives CASSYGLEGVNEKLFF. The chain carries TRBV6-6 and TRBJ1-4; D is perhaps TRBD1 (6 bases). The V end was cut by 2 bases, the J end by 4 bases, with 14 bases between. Germline assignment: CDR1 MNHNY and CDR2 SVGAGI (reference sequence). The length of the CDR3 is 16 residues.

V and J are TRBV7-8 and TRBJ2-7; 9 bases fit TRBD2. Germline V gene lookup returns CDR1 SGHVS and CDR2 FQNEAQ. V shed 5 bases and J 3 bases; nucleotides not matched to a gene: 8. This CDR3 is 15 amino acids long. The CDR3 region has the DNA TGTGCCAGCAGCCCGCGGGAGGGCCTGAACTACGAGCAGTACTTC. It encodes CASSPREGLNYEQYF.

The rearrangement links TRBV5-8 to TRBJ2-5; D gene unclear. Germline V lookup: CDR1 SGHTS, CDR2 YDEGEE. This CDR3 is built from 11 residues. Trimming took 5 bases from V and 9 from J, leaving 11 bases between them. CDR3 protein: CASSYSGAQYF. CDR3 DNA: TGTGCCAGCAGTTACTCAGGTGCCCAGTACTTC.

As concerns this clone: Within the sample, other DNA sequences also encode this same CDR3. This chain joins TRBV7-2 and TRBJ1-1; 10 bases are a match to TRBD1. Trimming removed 0 bases from V and 0 bases from J; junction bases left unmatched: 1. This CDR3 comprises 16 residues. Germline V gene lookup returns CDR1 SGHTA and CDR2 FQGNSA. This CDR3 is CASSLAGTGVNTEAFF. CDR3 bases: TGTGCCAGCAGCTTAGCGGGGACAGGGGTGAACACTGAAGCTTTCTTT.

V and J are TRBV4-2 and TRBJ1-5; weak D call: TRBD1 (5 bases). Trimming shortened V by 1 base and J by 0 bases, and 22 bases separated the two germline ends. Germline CDR1 is LGHNA and CDR2 is YNFKEQ. The CDR3 runs 20 residues. CDR3 DNA: TGTGCCAGCAGCCAAGCCCATCTGGTAGGGGAGGGTTATAGCAATCAGCCCCAGCATTTT. This encodes CASSQAHLVGEGYSNQPQHF.

The CDR3 region is CASSEWVSNQPQHF. The CDR3 DNA follows: TGTGCCAGCAGTGAATGGGTGAGCAATCAGCCCCAGCATTTT. This chain links TRBV25-1 with TRBJ1-5; D is ambiguous. Trimming cost V 1 base and J 1 base, with 5 bases left between them. This CDR3 is built from 14 residues. Germline V CDR1 and CDR2: MGHDK, SYGVNS.

The V and J genes are TRBV30 and TRBJ1-2; a weak D match, TRBD1 (6 bases). The CDR3 spans 13 residues. Germline V gives CDR1 GTSNPN, CDR2 SVGIG (reference sequence). Trimming took 4 bases from V and 8 from J, leaving 17 bases between them. Here the CDR3 DNA reads TGTGCCTGGAATCAGGGGTCTATGGAAGGCTACACCTTC. Its protein product is CAWNQGSMEGYTF.

The J gene is TRBJ1-2, the V gene TRBV7-8, with D possibly being TRBD1 (5 bases). The CDR3 extends over 13 amino acids. In germline, CDR1 is SGHVS, CDR2 FQNEAQ. V lost 0 bases and J lost 5, with 7 bases in between. CDR3 sequence (DNA): TGTGCCAGCAGCTTAGCGGGGGGGTATGGCTACACCTTC. Its translation is CASSLAGGYGYTF.

The CDR3 DNA sequence: TGTGCCAGCAAGGGGACTAGCGGGAGCCTTCCCTACAATGAGCAGTTCTTC. Encoded protein: CASKGTSGSLPYNEQFF. The rearrangement uses TRBV2 and TRBJ2-1, with 14 bases identical to TRBD2. The CDR3 runs to 17 residues. Unmatched junction bases numbered 7, after V lost 7 bases and J lost 2 bases. The germline V gene encodes CDR1 SNHLY and CDR2 FYNNEI.

The chain employs TRBV5-1 and TRBJ1-5; possible D gene TRBD1, 5 bases. Trimming left V 3 bases short and J 6 bases short, with 13 bases between. From germline, CDR1 is SGHRS and CDR2 YFSETQ. The CDR3 runs to 14 residues. DNA of the CDR3: TGCGCCAGCAGCTCCGGGACCCTCGGTCAGCCCCAGCATTTT. Protein sequence: CASSSGTLGQPQHF. Full variable domain (missing parts from reference TRBV5-1 and TRBJ1-5): KAGVTQTPRYLIKTRGQQVTLSCSPISGHRSVSWYQQTPGQGLQFLFEYFSETQRNKGNFPGRFSGRQFSNSRSEMNVSTLELGDSALYLCASSSGTLGQPQHFGDGTRLSIL.

The rearrangement uses TRBV7-2 and TRBJ2-7; D is possibly TRBD2 (6 bases). CDR3 size: 17 residues. Looked up from germline, CDR1 is SGHTA and CDR2 is FQGNSA. Trimming pared 0 bases from V and 2 bases from J, leaving 17 bases between. The CDR3 here is CASSLASSGDYPYEQYF. CDR3 nucleotides: TGTGCCAGCAGCTTAGCGTCGTCGGGAGACTACCCCTACGAGCAGTACTTC.

V and J are TRBV28 and TRBJ1-1; D is uncertain. The V gene lost 6 bases and the J gene lost 8 bases, with 13 bases spanning the gap. From germline, CDR1 is MDHEN and CDR2 SYDVKM. The CDR3 length is 12 residues. The CDR3 loop reads CASSIRAAEAFF. The CDR3 DNA sequence: TGTGCCAGCAGCATTCGGGCAGCCGAAGCTTTCTTT.

The gene calls are TRBV6-5 and TRBJ1-5; TRBD1 agrees at 10 bases. Trimming removed 6 bases from V and 7 bases from J; junction bases left unmatched: 6. The CDR3 extends over 14 amino acids. Germline CDR1 is MNHEY and CDR2 is SVGAGI. CDR3 sequence (DNA): TGTGCCAGCAGGGACCGGGACAGGGGACAGCCCCAGCATTTT. Translation gives CASRDRDRGQPQHF.

This chain joins TRBV6-5 and TRBJ1-1; D ambiguous. The CDR3 totals 13 residues. Trimming removed 6 bases from V and 2 bases from J, with 10 bases in between. CDR1 is MNHEY, CDR2 SVGAGI, per germline. The DNA for the CDR3 is TGTGCCAGCAGCTCCTGGACCAACACTGAAGCTTTCTTT. Amino acid sequence: CASSSWTNTEAFF.

The chain couples TRBV9 to TRBJ2-1, with 7 bases that match TRBD2. V was pared by 2 bases and J by 6 bases, with 5 bases of the junction left unmatched. Germline CDR1 and CDR2: SGDLS and YYNGEE. CDR3 size: 14 residues. The CDR3 DNA sequence: TGTGCCAGCAGCGTCACCGGACTAGGCAATGAGCAGTTCTTC. Encoded protein: CASSVTGLGNEQFF.

The chain recombines TRBV28 with TRBJ2-7; D uncertain. CDR1 is MDHEN and CDR2 is SYDVKM in the germline V gene. The CDR3 has 13 amino acids. V gave up 5 bases and J gave up 3 bases, with 11 bases separating them. The CDR3 spells CASSTRDYYEQYF. CDR3 DNA sequence: TGTGCCAGCAGTACTCGTGATTACTACGAGCAGTACTTC.

The gene calls are TRBV6-1 and TRBJ1-2, with a tentative D call TRBD1 (6 bases). CDR1 MNHNS and CDR2 SASEGT come from the germline V gene. V was clipped by 1 base and J by 4 bases, with 10 bases between them. CDR3 length: 14 amino acids. In nucleotides, the CDR3 is TGTGCCAGCAGTGAAGGAGGGACACCCTATGGCTACACCTTC. Its translation: CASSEGGTPYGYTF.

The V call is TRBV5-4, the J call TRBJ1-2, with a possible D match to TRBD1 (6 bases). Trimming removed 0 bases at V and 2 bases at J, with 11 bases between. The CDR3 runs 15 residues. From germline, CDR1 is SGHNT and CDR2 YYREEE (reference sequence). CDR3 bases: TGTGCCAGCAGCTTGGGGGGTCAGGGGAACTATGGCTACACCTTC. Translated: CASSLGGQGNYGYTF.

The chain carries TRBV30 and TRBJ1-5; 9 nucleotides line up with TRBD1. The CDR3 is 15 residues long. With V trimmed by 1 base and J by 9 bases, 10 bases remained unmatched. Germline assignment: CDR1 GTSNPN and CDR2 SVGIG (reference sequence). CDR3 coding DNA: TGTGCCTGGAGTGAGGGACAGGGATTGGGACGGCCCCAGCATTTT. Translation: CAWSEGQGLGRPQHF.

This clone came up once. The rearrangement uses TRBV27 and TRBJ1-1; the D gene is possibly TRBD1 (5 bases). Germline assignment: CDR1 MNHEY and CDR2 SMNVEV (reference sequence). V lost 2 bases and J lost 2, with 21 bases in between. This CDR3 is built from 18 residues. This CDR3 reads CASSLRPGGTSGNTEAFF. The DNA of the CDR3 is TGTGCCAGCAGTTTACGCCCCGGAGGGACTAGCGGAAACACTGAAGCTTTCTTT.